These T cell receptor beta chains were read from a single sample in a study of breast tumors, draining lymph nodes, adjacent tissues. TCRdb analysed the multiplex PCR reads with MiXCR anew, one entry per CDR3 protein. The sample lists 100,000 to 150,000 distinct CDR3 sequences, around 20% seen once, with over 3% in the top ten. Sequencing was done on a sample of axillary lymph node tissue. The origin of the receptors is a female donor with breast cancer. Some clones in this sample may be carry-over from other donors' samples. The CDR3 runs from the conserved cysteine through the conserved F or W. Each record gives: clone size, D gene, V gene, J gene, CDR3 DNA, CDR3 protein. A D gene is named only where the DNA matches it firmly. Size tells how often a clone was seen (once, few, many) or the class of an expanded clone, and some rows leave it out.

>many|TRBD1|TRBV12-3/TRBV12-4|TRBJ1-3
TGTGCCAGCAGATCCGACAGGGGTTCGAGAAACACCATATATTTT
CASRSDRGSRNTIYF
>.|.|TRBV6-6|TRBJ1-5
TGTGCCAGCAGTTACTCAGGAGGGGGTCAGCCCCAGCATTTT
CASSYSGGGQPQHF
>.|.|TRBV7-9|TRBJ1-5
TGTGCCAGCACCAAACAGGGCACCGATCAGCCCCAGCATTTT
CASTKQGTDQPQHF
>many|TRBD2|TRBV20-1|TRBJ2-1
TGCAGTGAAGGGAGTCTAGCGGGGGCTTTTGAGCAGTTCTTC
CSEGSLAGAFEQFF
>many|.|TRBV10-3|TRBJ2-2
TGTGCCATCAGCCTCGCCGGGACTTCGAACACCGGGGAGCTGTTTTTT
CAISLAGTSNTGELFF
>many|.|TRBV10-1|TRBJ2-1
TGCGCCAGCAGTGATATGGCACCCTCCGGGTACAATGAGCAGTTCTTC
CASSDMAPSGYNEQFF
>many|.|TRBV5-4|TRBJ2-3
TGTGCCAGCAGCTTTGTTCTGAGCGTAGGGACAGATACGCAGTATTTT
CASSFVLSVGTDTQYF
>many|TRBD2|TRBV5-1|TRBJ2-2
TGCGCCAGCAGCTTGGCCGGGGGGGTCAACGGGGAGCTGTTTTTT
CASSLAGGVNGELFF
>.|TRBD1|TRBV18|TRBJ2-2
TGTGCCAGCTCACCAAGGGGGCAGGACACCGGGGAGCTGTTTTTT
CASSPRGQDTGELFF
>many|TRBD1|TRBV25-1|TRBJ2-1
TGTGCCAGCAGTGAAAATAATAGGGACAGAAGGCCTAACAATGAGCAGTTCTTC
CASSENNRDRRPNNEQFF
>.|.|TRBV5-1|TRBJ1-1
TGCGCCAGCAGCTTAAACTGGGGGACTGAAGCTTTCTTT
CASSLNWGTEAFF
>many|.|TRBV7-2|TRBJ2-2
TGTGCCAGCAGCACTTACACCGGGGAGCTGTTTTTT
CASSTYTGELFF
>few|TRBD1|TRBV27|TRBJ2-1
TGTGCCAGCAGTCCACTGACCGGGACAGTAAACTTAAATGAGCAGTTCTTC
CASSPLTGTVNLNEQFF
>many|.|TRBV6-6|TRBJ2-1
TGTGCCAGCACCCTAGGGTCGGACGGGGGTGAGCAGTTCTTC
CASTLGSDGGEQFF
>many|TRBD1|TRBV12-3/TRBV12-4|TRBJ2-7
TGTGCCAGCACCGGGGACAGGGTAGTCAACGAGCAGTACTTC
CASTGDRVVNEQYF
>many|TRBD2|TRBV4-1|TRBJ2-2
TGCGCCAGCAGCCAAGCAAGACTAGCGGGGGGCCCGAACACCGGGGAGCTGTTTTTT
CASSQARLAGGPNTGELFF
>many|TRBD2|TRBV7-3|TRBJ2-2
TGTGCCAGCAGCTATCGCGGGGGGGCAATCGGGGAGCTGTTTTTT
CASSYRGGAIGELFF
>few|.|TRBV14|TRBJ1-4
TGTGCCAGCAGCCAATTCACAGAGTGGTACCATGAAAAACTGTTTTTT
CASSQFTEWYHEKLFF
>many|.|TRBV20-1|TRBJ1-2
TGCAGTGCTAGAGATCCATCCCCCTCAGGAGAAGGATCTGGCTACACCTTC
CSARDPSPSGEGSGYTF
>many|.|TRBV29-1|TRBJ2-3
TGCAGCGCCTTGGACGATTCAGATACGCAGTATTTT
CSALDDSDTQYF
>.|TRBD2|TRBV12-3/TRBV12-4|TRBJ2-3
TGTGCCAGCAGCAGAAGCGGGAGGGCCTCAGATACGCAGTATTTT
CASSRSGRASDTQYF
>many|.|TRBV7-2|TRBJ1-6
TGTGCCAGCAGCCCCCCGGCCTCACCCCTCCACTTT
CASSPPASPLHF
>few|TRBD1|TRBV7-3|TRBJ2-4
TGTGCCAGCAGCTTAACGGGACAGGGGGCGCAAAACATTCAGTACTTC
CASSLTGQGAQNIQYF
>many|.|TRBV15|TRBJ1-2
TGTGCCACCAGGGACATACCCCCACTTGGTCGGAACTATGGCTACACCTTC
CATRDIPPLGRNYGYTF
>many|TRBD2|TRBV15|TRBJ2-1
TGTGCCACCAGCAGACCTGGGACTAGCGGGTACAATGAGCAGTTCTTC
CATSRPGTSGYNEQFF